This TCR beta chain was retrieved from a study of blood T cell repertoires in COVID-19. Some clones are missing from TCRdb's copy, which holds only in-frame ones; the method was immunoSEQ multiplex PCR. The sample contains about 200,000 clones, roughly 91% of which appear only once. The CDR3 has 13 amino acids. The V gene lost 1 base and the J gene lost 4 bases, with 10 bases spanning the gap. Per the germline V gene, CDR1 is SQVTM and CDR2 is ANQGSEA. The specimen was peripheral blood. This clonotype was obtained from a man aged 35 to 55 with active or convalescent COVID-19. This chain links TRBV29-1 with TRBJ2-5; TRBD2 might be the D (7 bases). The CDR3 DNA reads TGCAGCGTTGAAGTGGCGGGGGCAGAGACCCAGTACTTC. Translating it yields CSVEVAGAETQYF.